This T cell receptor (beta chain) is drawn from a study of blood T cell repertoires in COVID-19. Across the whole study: Sample material is recorded as cDNA or gDNA derived from T cells, B-cell-depleted T cells, or PBMCs.

Seattle-derived patients entered the study during active infection and were followed longitudinally. Trimming at V came to 4 bases and at J to 3 bases, leaving 5 bases not matched to a gene. Germline CDR1 reads SNHLY; CDR2 reads FYNNEI. The CDR3 totals 15 residues. Assay: immunoSEQ multiplex PCR; the TCRdb copy retains only in-frame clones and omits some. The data show about 250,000 clones, 70% to 90% seen once. The receptor's source is a human donor with COVID-19, enrolled during active disease. The donor label of this sample is uncertain. The chain is built from TRBV2 and TRBJ1-5, with 8 bases identical to TRBD1. The sequencing input was peripheral blood. CDR3 bases: TGTGCCAGCAGTGCCGACAGGGGTCCCAATCAGCCCCAGCATTTT. It yields the protein CASSADRGPNQPQHF.